This entry is about one T cell receptor (beta chain). The source of the sample is a study of blood T cell repertoires in COVID-19. Generated by immunoSEQ multiplex PCR, the TCRdb table keeps only in-frame clones and is missing some. The data hold over 85,000 clones, with approximately 65% observed a single time. The CDR3 extends over 18 amino acids. V shed 5 bases, J shed 9 bases, and the junction held 17 bases outside the gene matches. The germline V gene has CDR1 SGHTA and CDR2 FQGNSA. The receptor comes from a woman aged 55-69 years with acute or convalescent COVID-19. Sample: peripheral blood. This chain links TRBV7-2 with TRBJ1-6, with TRBD1 identical over 9 bases. In DNA, the CDR3 is TGTGCCAGCAGCCCCCCCGGGAGAGGACAGGGGAGATTTTCACCCCTCCACTTT. It codes for CASSPPGRGQGRFSPLHF.